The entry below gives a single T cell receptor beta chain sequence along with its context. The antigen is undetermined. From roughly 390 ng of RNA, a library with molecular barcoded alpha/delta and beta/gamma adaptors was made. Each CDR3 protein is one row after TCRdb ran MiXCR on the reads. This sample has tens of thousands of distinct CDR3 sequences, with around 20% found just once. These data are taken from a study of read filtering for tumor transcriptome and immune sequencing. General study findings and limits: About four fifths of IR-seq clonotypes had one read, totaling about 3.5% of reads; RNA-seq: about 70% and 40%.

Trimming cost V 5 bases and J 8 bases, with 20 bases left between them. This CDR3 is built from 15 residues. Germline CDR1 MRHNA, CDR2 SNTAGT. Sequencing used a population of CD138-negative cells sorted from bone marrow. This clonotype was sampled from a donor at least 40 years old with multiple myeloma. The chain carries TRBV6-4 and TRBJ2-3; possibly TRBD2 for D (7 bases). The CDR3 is CASSLGGGDTGTQYF. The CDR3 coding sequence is TGTGCCAGCAGTCTTGGGGGGGGGGACACGGGTACGCAGTATTTT.